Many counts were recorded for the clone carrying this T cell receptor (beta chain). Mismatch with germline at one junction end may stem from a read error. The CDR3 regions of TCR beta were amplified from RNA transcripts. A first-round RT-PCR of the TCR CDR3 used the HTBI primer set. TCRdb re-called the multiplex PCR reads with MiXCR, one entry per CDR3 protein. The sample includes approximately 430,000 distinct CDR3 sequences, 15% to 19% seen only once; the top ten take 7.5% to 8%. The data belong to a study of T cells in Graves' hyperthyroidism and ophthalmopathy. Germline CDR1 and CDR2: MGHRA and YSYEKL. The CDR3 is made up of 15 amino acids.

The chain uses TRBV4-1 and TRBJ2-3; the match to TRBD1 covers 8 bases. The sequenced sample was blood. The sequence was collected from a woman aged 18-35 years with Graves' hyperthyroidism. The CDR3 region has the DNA TGCGCCAGCAGCCGAAGCGGACAGGGCACAGATACTCAGTATTTT. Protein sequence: CASSRSGQGTDTQYF.